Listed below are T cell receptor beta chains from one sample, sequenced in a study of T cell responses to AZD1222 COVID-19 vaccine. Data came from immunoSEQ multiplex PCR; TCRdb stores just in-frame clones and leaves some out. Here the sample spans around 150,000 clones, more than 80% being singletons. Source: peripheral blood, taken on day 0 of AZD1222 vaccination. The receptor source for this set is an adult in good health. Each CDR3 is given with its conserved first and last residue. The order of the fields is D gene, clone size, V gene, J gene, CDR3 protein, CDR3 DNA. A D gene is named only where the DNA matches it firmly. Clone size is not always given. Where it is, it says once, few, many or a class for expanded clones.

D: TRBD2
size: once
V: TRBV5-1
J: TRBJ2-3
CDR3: CASSLGLAGREDTQYF
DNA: TGCGCCAGCAGCTTGGGTCTAGCGGGGAGGGAAGATACGCAGTATTTT

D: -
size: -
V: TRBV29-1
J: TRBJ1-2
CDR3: CSVRQPYGYTF
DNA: TGCAGCGTTCGGCAGCCCTATGGCTACACCTTC

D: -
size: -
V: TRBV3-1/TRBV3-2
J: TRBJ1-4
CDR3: CASSLRASEKLFF
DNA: TGTGCCAGCAGCCTCCGGGCCTCGGAAAAACTGTTTTTT

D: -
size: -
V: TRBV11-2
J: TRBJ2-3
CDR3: CASSFEGVSTDTQYF
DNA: TGTGCCAGCAGCTTCGAGGGGGTTAGCACAGATACGCAGTATTTT

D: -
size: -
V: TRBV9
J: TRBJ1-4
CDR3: CASSVDPTTNEKLFF
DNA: TGTGCCAGCAGCGTAGATCCTACAACTAATGAAAAACTGTTTTTT

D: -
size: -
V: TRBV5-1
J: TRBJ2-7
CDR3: CASSLEGLSYEQYF
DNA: TGCGCCAGCAGCTTGGAGGGGCTCTCCTACGAGCAGTACTTC

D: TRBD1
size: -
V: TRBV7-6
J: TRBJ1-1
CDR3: CASSSLLPGQGGRTEAFF
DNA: TGTGCCAGCAGCTCCCTCCTTCCCGGACAGGGTGGGCGAACTGAAGCTTTCTTT

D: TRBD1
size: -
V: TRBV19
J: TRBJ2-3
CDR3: CATNRGSTDTQYF
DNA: TGTGCCACCAACAGGGGTAGCACAGATACGCAGTATTTT

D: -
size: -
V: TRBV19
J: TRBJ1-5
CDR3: CASSEQPQHF
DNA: TGTGCCAGTAGTGAACAGCCCCAGCATTTT

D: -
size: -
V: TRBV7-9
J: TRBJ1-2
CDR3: CASSLASQGGGYTF
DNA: TGTGCCAGCAGCTTAGCAAGCCAGGGTGGTGGCTACACCTTC

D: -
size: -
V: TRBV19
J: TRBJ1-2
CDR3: CASRPWGPNYGYTF
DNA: TGTGCCAGTAGACCGTGGGGACCCAACTATGGCTACACCTTC

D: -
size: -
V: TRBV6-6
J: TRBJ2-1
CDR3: CASSYSRGWEQFF
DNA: TGTGCCAGCAGTTACTCGAGGGGGTGGGAGCAGTTCTTC

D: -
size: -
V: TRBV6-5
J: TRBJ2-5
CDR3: CASSPGFSEETQYF
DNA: TGTGCCAGCAGCCCCGGATTTAGCGAGGAGACCCAGTACTTC

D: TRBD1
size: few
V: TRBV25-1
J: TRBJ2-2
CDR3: CASSETTGISGELFF
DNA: TGTGCCAGCAGTGAAACGACAGGGATCTCCGGGGAGCTGTTTTTT

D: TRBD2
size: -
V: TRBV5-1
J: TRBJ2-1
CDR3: CASSGVAGVNNEQFF
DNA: TGCGCCAGCAGCGGGGTTGCGGGGGTCAACAATGAGCAGTTCTTC

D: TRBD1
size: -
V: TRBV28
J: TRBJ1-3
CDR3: CASEATGRASGNTIYF
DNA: TGTGCCAGCGAAGCGACAGGGAGGGCATCTGGAAACACCATATATTTT

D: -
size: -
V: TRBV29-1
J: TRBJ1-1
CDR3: CSVEGKAGSPSGAFF
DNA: TGCAGCGTTGAAGGGAAGGCAGGGTCTCCGTCGGGAGCTTTCTTT

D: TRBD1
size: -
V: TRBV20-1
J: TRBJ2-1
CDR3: CSAWTGNEQFF
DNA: TGCAGTGCGTGGACAGGGAATGAGCAGTTCTTC

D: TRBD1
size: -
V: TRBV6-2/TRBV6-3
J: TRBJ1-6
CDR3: CASSYSTTGPGSPLHF
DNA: TGTGCCAGCAGTTACTCCACGACAGGGCCAGGTTCACCCCTCCACTTT

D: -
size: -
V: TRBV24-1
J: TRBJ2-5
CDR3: CATSDFGETQYF
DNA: TGTGCCACCAGTGATTTCGGGGAGACCCAGTACTTC

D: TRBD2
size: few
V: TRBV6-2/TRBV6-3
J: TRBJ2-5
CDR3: CASGLAGGIKETQYF
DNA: TGTGCCAGCGGCCTAGCGGGGGGTATCAAGGAGACCCAGTACTTC

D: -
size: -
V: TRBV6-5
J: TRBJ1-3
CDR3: CASSYRPGAGNTIYF
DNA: TGTGCCAGCAGTTACCGTCCGGGGGCAGGAAACACCATATATTTT

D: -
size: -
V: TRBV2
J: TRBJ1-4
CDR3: CASSGGISTNEKLFF
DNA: TGTGCCAGCAGTGGGGGGATTTCGACGAATGAAAAACTGTTTTTT

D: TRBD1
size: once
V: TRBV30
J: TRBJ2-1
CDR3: CAWSVGGSYNEQFF
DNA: TGTGCCTGGAGTGTAGGGGGCAGCTACAATGAGCAGTTCTTC

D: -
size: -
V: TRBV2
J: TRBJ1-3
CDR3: CASSSDSPKAGNTIYF
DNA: TGTGCCAGCAGCTCGGACAGTCCTAAGGCGGGAAACACCATATATTTT

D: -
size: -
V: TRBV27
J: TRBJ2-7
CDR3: CASSSLGLYEQYF
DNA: TGTGCCAGCAGTTCCTTGGGACTCTACGAGCAGTACTTC

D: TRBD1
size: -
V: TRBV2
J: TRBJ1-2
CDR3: CASSEIGGDGYTF
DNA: TGTGCCAGCAGTGAAATAGGGGGCGATGGCTACACCTTC

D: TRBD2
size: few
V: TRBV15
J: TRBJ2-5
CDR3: CATSGGGGTLQETQYF
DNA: TGTGCCACCAGCGGGGGCGGGGGGACATTACAAGAGACCCAGTACTTC

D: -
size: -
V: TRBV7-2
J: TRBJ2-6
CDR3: CASSSDRGQLPSGANVLTF
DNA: TGTGCCAGCAGCTCCGACCGGGGACAACTCCCCTCTGGGGCCAACGTCCTGACTTTC

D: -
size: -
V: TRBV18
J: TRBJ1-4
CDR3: CASSQQGTNEKLFF
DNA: TGTGCCAGCTCACAACAGGGAACTAATGAAAAACTGTTTTTT

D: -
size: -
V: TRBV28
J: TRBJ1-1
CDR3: CASSPRDWDTNTEAFF
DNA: TGTGCCAGCAGCCCCCGCGACTGGGACACCAACACTGAAGCTTTCTTT

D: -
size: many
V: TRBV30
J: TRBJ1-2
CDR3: CAWSSGGGLDYGYTF
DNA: TGTGCCTGGAGCTCGGGGGGAGGTTTGGACTATGGCTACACCTTC

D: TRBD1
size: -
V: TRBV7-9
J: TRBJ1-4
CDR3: CASSLPQTGSFEKLFF
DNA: TGTGCCAGCAGCTTACCCCAGACAGGGTCATTTGAAAAACTGTTTTTT

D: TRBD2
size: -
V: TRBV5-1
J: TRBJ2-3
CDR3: CASSPGGSGGSTDTQYF
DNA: TGCGCCAGCAGCCCCGGGGGGTCAGGAGGAAGTACAGATACGCAGTATTTT

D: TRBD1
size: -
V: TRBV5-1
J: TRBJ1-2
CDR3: CASSHITGQGNYGYTF
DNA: TGCGCCAGCAGCCACATAACAGGACAGGGTAACTATGGCTACACCTTC

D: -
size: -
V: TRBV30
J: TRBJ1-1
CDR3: CAWRMENTEAFF
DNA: TGTGCCTGGAGAATGGAGAACACTGAAGCTTTCTTT

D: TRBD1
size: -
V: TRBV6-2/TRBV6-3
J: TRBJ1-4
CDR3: CASSFNRGPGEKLFF
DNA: TGTGCCAGCAGTTTCAACAGGGGGCCAGGTGAAAAACTGTTTTTT

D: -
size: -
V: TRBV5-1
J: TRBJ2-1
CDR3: CASSLLTDYNEQFF
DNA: TGCGCCAGCAGCTTATTGACAGACTACAATGAGCAGTTCTTC

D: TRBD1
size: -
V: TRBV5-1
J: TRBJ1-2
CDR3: CASSPGTGAYKHGYTF
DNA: TGCGCCAGCAGTCCCGGGACAGGGGCATACAAGCACGGCTACACCTTC

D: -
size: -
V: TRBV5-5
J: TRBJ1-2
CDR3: CASSLATGNYGYTF
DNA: TGTGCCAGCAGCTTGGCCACAGGGAACTATGGCTACACCTTC

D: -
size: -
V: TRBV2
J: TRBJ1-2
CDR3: CASSGRLDYGYTF
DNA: TGTGCCAGCAGCGGAAGGTTGGACTATGGCTACACCTTC

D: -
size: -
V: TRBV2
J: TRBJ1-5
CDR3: CASTPGGLSNQPQHF
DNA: TGTGCCAGCACCCCGGGGGGTTTAAGCAATCAGCCCCAGCATTTT

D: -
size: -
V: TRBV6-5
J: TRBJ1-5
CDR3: CASSYPEAGNQPQHF
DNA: TGTGCCAGCAGTTACCCTGAGGCGGGCAATCAGCCCCAGCATTTT

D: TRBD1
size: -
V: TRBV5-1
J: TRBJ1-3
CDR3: CASAGTGTRGNTIYF
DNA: TGCGCCAGCGCCGGGACAGGGACAAGAGGAAACACCATATATTTT

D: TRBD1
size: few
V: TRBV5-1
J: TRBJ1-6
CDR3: CASRPGQGTNSPLHF
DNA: TGCGCCAGCCGCCCGGGACAGGGGACGAATTCACCCCTCCACTTT

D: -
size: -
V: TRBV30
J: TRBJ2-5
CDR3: CAWSVGLAQETQYF
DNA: TGTGCCTGGAGTGTCGGTCTGGCGCAAGAGACCCAGTACTTC

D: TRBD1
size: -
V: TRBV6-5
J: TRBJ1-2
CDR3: CASSYHIHRGDGYTF
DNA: TGTGCCAGCAGTTACCACATACACAGGGGTGATGGCTACACCTTC

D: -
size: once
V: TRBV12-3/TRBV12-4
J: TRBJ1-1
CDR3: CASSSPTTEAFF
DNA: TGTGCCAGCAGTTCCCCTACCACTGAAGCTTTCTTT

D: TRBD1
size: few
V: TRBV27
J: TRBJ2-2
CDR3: CASSTPGQGSTGELFF
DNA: TGTGCCAGCAGTACACCGGGACAGGGGTCCACCGGGGAGCTGTTTTTT

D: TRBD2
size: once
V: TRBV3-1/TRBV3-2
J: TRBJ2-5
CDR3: CASSLVRTSGAGETQYF
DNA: TGTGCCAGCAGCCTAGTCCGGACTAGCGGGGCGGGGGAGACCCAGTACTTC

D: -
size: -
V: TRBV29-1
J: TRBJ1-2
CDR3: CSVGNLKDFSYGYTF
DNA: TGCAGCGTTGGGAATTTGAAGGATTTCTCCTATGGCTACACCTTC